What follows are 23 T cell receptor beta chains derived from one specimen sequenced in a study of T cell changes during pregnancy in multiple sclerosis. This table comes from immunoSEQ multiplex PCR, and its TCRdb copy is limited to in-frame clones, with some not included. The sample consists of 100,000 or so clones, around 90% of them appearing once. The material sequenced was peripheral blood, taken in the second trimester of pregnancy. The source of these receptors is a female donor with multiple sclerosis, enrolled in a pregnancy study.

The genes are TRBV4-2 and TRBJ2-4; 13 bases agree with TRBD2. The CDR3 runs 16 residues. The germline V gene encodes CDR1 LGHNA and CDR2 YNFKEQ. The V and J ends lost 4 bases and 7 bases, in that order; junction bases with no gene match: 7. The CDR3 reads CASSRGLAGAENIQYF. As DNA, the CDR3 is TGTGCCAGCAGCCGCGGACTAGCGGGAGCAGAGAACATTCAGTACTTC.

V and J are TRBV6-1 and TRBJ2-3; unclear D gene. Germline V CDR1 and CDR2: MNHNS, SASEGT. Trimming took off 2 bases at V and 2 bases at J, with 11 bases between the two ends. The CDR3 has 15 amino acids. CDR3 region: CASSEKILYTDTQYF. The CDR3 region has the DNA TGTGCCAGCAGTGAAAAAATTTTGTACACAGATACGCAGTATTTT.

The chain couples TRBV19 to TRBJ2-3; D uncertain. The CDR3 spans 13 residues. Germline V CDR1 and CDR2: LNHDA, SQIVND (reference sequence). The V and J ends lost 3 bases and 2 bases respectively, with 6 bases between them. The CDR3 loop reads CASSIPNTDTQYF. In DNA, the CDR3 is TGTGCCAGTAGTATCCCCAACACAGATACGCAGTATTTT.

The V call is TRBV27, the J call TRBJ2-7, with 13 positions matching TRBD2. J lost 4 bases, V lost 4 bases, and 7 bases had no gene match. The length of the CDR3 is 16 residues. The V gene's germline CDR1 is MNHEY and CDR2 SMNVEV (reference sequence). The CDR3 sequence is CASSWGTSGNIYEQYF. In DNA, the CDR3 is TGTGCCAGCAGTTGGGGGACTAGCGGGAACATTTACGAGCAGTACTTC.

This chain uses TRBV5-6 with TRBJ2-5; perhaps TRBD1 as D (6 bases). Germline-derived CDR1 and CDR2 are SGHDT and YYEEEE. V was trimmed by 0 bases and J by 2 bases, leaving 11 bases between them. The CDR3 contains 15 residues. In DNA form, the CDR3 reads TGTGCCAGCAGCTTGGGCAGGGGAGCTCAAGAGACCCAGTACTTC. Translating gives CASSLGRGAQETQYF.

This clone has a single count. The chain combines TRBV27 with TRBJ1-1; a possible D gene is TRBD1 (6 bases). Per the germline V gene, CDR1 is MNHEY and CDR2 is SMNVEV (reference sequence). V lost 2 bases to trimming and J lost 1 base, with 11 bases between them. This CDR3 is built from 15 residues. CDR3 nucleotides: TGTGCCAGCAGTTTAATGGCCAGGGGGAACACTGAAGCTTTCTTT. Amino acid sequence: CASSLMARGNTEAFF.

V and J are TRBV12-5 and TRBJ1-1; TRBD1 matches at 7 bases. The CDR3 covers 12 residues. The germline gives CDR1 LGHNT, CDR2 FRNRAP. The V and J ends lost 6 bases and 4 bases, in that order; junction bases with no gene match: 2. The CDR3 DNA sequence: TGTGCTAGTGGCTCAGGGGGCACTGAAGCTTTCTTT. As protein: CASGSGGTEAFF.

CDR3 nucleotides: TGTGCCAGCAGTCAGGGGGTCGGAAGCTCCTACGAGCAGTACTTC. It yields the protein CASSQGVGSSYEQYF. V is TRBV2 and J is TRBJ2-7; 7 nucleotides match TRBD1. CDR3 length: 15 residues. Germline lookup yields CDR1 SNHLY and CDR2 FYNNEI. V lost 5 bases, J lost 0 bases, and 7 bases stayed unmatched.

The chain joins TRBV7-9 to TRBJ2-1; 9 bases are a match to TRBD2. The CDR3 contains 16 residues. V lost 1 base, J lost 4 bases, and 5 bases stayed unmatched. Germline CDR1 is SEHNR and CDR2 is FQNEAQ (reference sequence). Written as DNA, the CDR3 is TGTGCCAGCAGCTTAGTCGCGGGAGGGCCGTACAATGAGCAGTTCTTC. This encodes CASSLVAGGPYNEQFF.

The V call is TRBV19, the J call TRBJ2-3; D perhaps matches TRBD1 (5 bases). Germline V gene lookup returns CDR1 LNHDA and CDR2 SQIVND (reference sequence). The CDR3 loop spans 12 amino acids. The V end lost 6 bases, the J end lost 10 bases, and 14 bases lay between the germline ends. For the CDR3, the DNA is TGTGCCAGTAGGCCCCAATCAGGGTCGCAGTATTTT. Translated: CASRPQSGSQYF.

This clone was seen more than once but under ten times. The CDR3 DNA sequence: TGTGCCAGCCCTCGCAGGGATCTCTCTGGAAACACCATATATTTT. The encoded protein is CASPRRDLSGNTIYF. This chain links TRBV21-1 with TRBJ1-3; TRBD1, as called in the table, went unchecked against the DNA. TRBV21-1 has pseudogene status. The CDR3 is 15 amino acids.

The chain is built from TRBV6-5 and TRBJ1-1, with D perhaps matching TRBD1 (6 bases). Deletions cut 1 base from V and 1 base from J, with 10 bases between. The CDR3 length is 15 residues. Germline V gene sequence: CDR1 MNHEY, CDR2 SVGAGI. The CDR3 spells CASSYYPGQNTEAFF. The CDR3 DNA reads TGTGCCAGCAGTTACTATCCGGGACAGAACACTGAAGCTTTCTTT.

The chain links TRBV6-6 to TRBJ2-7; 9 positions match TRBD2. The CDR3 covers 14 residues. Per germline, CDR1 MNHNY and CDR2 SVGAGI (reference sequence). Germline trimming cut 5 bases from V and 6 bases from J; bases unmatched to any gene: 8. This CDR3 is CASSTGTSSPEQYF. Here the CDR3 DNA reads TGTGCCAGCAGTACGGGGACTAGCTCCCCCGAGCAGTACTTC.

The CDR3 bases are TGTGCCAGCAGTTTCCAGGAGGGGTACACTGAAGCTTTCTTT. It codes for CASSFQEGYTEAFF. V usage is TRBV27 and J usage is TRBJ1-1, with a tentative D call TRBD1 (5 bases). The CDR3 is made up of 14 amino acids. V was clipped by 3 bases and J by 3 bases, with 11 bases between them. Germline V gene data show CDR1 as MNHEY and CDR2 as SMNVEV (reference sequence).

This chain uses TRBV2 with TRBJ2-1, with TRBD1 as a possible D gene (6 bases). This CDR3 is built from 17 residues. V was clipped by 0 bases and J by 5 bases, with 17 bases between them. CDR1 is SNHLY and CDR2 is FYNNEI in the germline V gene. In DNA form, the CDR3 reads TGTGCCAGCAGTGAAGCGCTTCTGGGGGCGCAGGACAATGAGCAGTTCTTC. Residues: CASSEALLGAQDNEQFF.

The chain combines TRBV4-2 with TRBJ2-2, with D perhaps matching TRBD2 (7 bases). Trimming removed 0 bases from V and 5 bases from J, with 13 bases in between. In germline, CDR1 is LGHNA, CDR2 YNFKEQ. This CDR3 spans 16 amino acids. The CDR3 coding sequence is TGTGCCAGCAGCCAAGATTGGGCGGGGGCTACCGGGGAGCTGTTTTTT. Its translation: CASSQDWAGATGELFF.

The chain is built from TRBV13 and TRBJ2-1; tentatively, D is TRBD1 (5 bases). Germline V gene lookup returns CDR1 PRHDT and CDR2 FYEKMQ (reference sequence). This CDR3 is 13 amino acids long. The V and J ends lost 5 bases and 4 bases respectively, with 9 bases between them. This chain's CDR3 is CASSVTEYNEQFF. In DNA form, the CDR3 reads TGTGCCAGCAGCGTGACAGAGTACAATGAGCAGTTCTTC. The variable domain in full, with the rest retrieved from reference TRBV13 and TRBJ2-1, is AAGVIQSPRHLIKEKRETATLKCYPIPRHDTVYWYQQGPGQDPQFLISFYEKMQSDKGSIPDRFSAQQFSDYHSELNMSSLELGDSALYFCASSVTEYNEQFFGPGTRLTVL.

V and J are TRBV27 and TRBJ1-5; 8 bases fit TRBD1. The V gene end was trimmed by 6 bases and the J gene end by 2 bases; junction bases not matched to a gene: 3. The germline gives CDR1 MNHEY, CDR2 SMNVEV (reference sequence). The CDR3 totals 14 residues. The CDR3 protein is CASRGQGGNQPQHF. The DNA of the CDR3 is TGTGCCAGCAGAGGACAGGGCGGCAATCAGCCCCAGCATTTT.

The chain carries TRBV7-2 and TRBJ1-5; 7 bases align to TRBD1. Germline CDR1 reads SGHTA; CDR2 reads FQGNSA. CDR3 length: 15 residues. V was pared by 5 bases and J by 4 bases, with 8 bases of the junction left unmatched. CDR3 residues: CASSPWTGDNQPQHF. CDR3 nucleotide sequence: TGTGCCAGCAGCCCATGGACAGGCGATAATCAGCCCCAGCATTTT. Filled out from reference TRBV7-2 and TRBJ1-5, the complete variable domain reads GAGVSQSPSNKVTEKGKDVELRCDPISGHTALYWYRQSLGQGLEFLIYFQGNSAPDKSGLPSDRFSAERTGGSVSTLTIQRTQQEDSAVYLCASSPWTGDNQPQHFGDGTRLSIL.

This chain links TRBV5-6 with TRBJ2-7; TRBD1 agrees at 9 bases. V trimming: 3 bases; J trimming: 5 bases; junction bases outside the gene matches: 3. Per germline, CDR1 SGHDT and CDR2 YYEEEE. This CDR3 is built from 13 residues. The CDR3 reads CASSYGTGNEQYF. As DNA, the CDR3 is TGTGCCAGCAGCTACGGGACAGGGAACGAGCAGTACTTC.

The V and J genes are TRBV6-5 and TRBJ1-4, with no clear D. Germline CDR1 reads MNHEY; CDR2 reads SVGAGI. The CDR3 has 14 amino acids. V dropped 1 base and J dropped 8 bases, with 11 bases sitting between them. The CDR3 DNA reads TGTGCCAGCAGTTACTTTGGAGGCCGGGAAAAACTGTTTTTT. Protein: CASSYFGGREKLFF.

The V call is TRBV7-8, the J call TRBJ1-2; D unresolved. Germline V gene data show CDR1 as SGHVS and CDR2 as FQNEAQ. The germline V and J ends were trimmed by 3 bases and 6 bases, with 11 bases remaining between them. This CDR3 spans 13 amino acids. CDR3 in DNA: TGTGCCAGCAGCTTGAGCTTGTCGGATGGCTACACCTTC. This sequence encodes CASSLSLSDGYTF.

The chain's CDR3 is CASSSQGTGNEQFF. CDR3 coding DNA: TGTGCCAGCAGCTCACAGGGTACGGGCAATGAGCAGTTCTTC. V is TRBV7-2 and J is TRBJ2-1; D is perhaps TRBD1 (6 bases). V was clipped by 4 bases and J by 6 bases, with 13 bases between them. Germline V gene data show CDR1 as SGHTA and CDR2 as FQGNSA. The CDR3 runs 14 residues.